This T cell receptor (beta chain) is from a study of response to subunit inactivated influenza vaccine. The CDR3 is 16 residues long. Germline V gene lookup returns CDR1 DFQATT and CDR2 SNEGSKA (reference sequence). Between the trimmed V and J ends, which lost 5 bases and 1 base, there was a span of 18 bases. TCRdb itself ran the RT-PCR reads through MiXCR, one entry per CDR3 protein. The sample consists of some 600,000 distinct CDR3 sequences, around 15% of them appearing once. In this sample, this clonotype turned up a few times. The sample was PBMCs from blood, taken roughly 2 weeks before vaccination. This sequence originates from a man aged 50 to 59 who received an inactivated influenza vaccine. This sequence joins TRBV20-1 and TRBJ2-1; possible D gene TRBD2, 7 bases. This CDR3 reads CSAQTRGGESYNEQFF. CDR3 DNA sequence: TGCAGTGCTCAAACAAGAGGGGGGGAGTCCTACAATGAGCAGTTCTTC.